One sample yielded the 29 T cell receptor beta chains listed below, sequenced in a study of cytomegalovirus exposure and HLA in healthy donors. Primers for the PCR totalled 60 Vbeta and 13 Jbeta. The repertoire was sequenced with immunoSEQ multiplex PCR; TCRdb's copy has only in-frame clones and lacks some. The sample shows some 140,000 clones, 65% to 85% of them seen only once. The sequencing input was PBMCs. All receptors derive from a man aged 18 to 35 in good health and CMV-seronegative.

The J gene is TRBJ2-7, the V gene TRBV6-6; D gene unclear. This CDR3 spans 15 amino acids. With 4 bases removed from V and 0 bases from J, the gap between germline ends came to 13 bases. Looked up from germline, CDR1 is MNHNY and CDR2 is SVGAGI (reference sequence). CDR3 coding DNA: TGTGCCAGCAGTTCCCCCACCCTGAGCTCCTACGAGCAGTACTTC. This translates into CASSSPTLSSYEQYF.

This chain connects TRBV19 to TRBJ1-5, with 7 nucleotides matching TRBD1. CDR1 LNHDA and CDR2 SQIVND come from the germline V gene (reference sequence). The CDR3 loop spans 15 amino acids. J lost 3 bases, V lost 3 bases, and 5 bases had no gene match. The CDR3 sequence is CASSIDRAHNQPQHF. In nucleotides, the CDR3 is TGTGCCAGTAGTATCGACAGGGCTCACAATCAGCCCCAGCATTTT.

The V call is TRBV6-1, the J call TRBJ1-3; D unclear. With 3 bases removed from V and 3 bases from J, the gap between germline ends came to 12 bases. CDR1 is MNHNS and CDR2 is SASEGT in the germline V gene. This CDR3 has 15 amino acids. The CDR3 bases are TGTGCCAGCAGTGAGGGCGGAGGTTTTGGAAACACCATATATTTT. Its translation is CASSEGGGFGNTIYF.

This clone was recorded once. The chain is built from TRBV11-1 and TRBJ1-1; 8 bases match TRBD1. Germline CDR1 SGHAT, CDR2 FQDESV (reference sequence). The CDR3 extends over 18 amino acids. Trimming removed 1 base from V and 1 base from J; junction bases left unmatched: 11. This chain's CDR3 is CASSLGRTGTHRNTEAFF. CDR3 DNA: TGTGCCAGCAGCTTAGGTCGGACAGGGACCCACCGGAACACTGAAGCTTTCTTT.

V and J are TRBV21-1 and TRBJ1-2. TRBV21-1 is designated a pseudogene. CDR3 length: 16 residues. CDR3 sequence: CASSQEAGLEGYGYTF. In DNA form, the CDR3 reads TGTGCCAGCAGTCAGGAGGCGGGACTCGAGGGCTATGGCTACACCTTC.

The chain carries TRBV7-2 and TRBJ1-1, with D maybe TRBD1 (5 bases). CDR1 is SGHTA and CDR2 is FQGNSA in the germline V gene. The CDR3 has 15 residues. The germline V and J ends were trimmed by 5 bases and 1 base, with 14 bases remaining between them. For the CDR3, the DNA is TGTGCCAGCAGCCTCAGGGCACAATCGAACACTGAAGCTTTCTTT. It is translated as CASSLRAQSNTEAFF.

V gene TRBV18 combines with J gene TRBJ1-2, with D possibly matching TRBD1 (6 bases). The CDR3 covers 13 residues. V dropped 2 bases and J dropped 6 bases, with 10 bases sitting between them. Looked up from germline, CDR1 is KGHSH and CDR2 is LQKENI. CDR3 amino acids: CASSPNREHGYTF. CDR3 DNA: TGTGCCAGCTCACCAAACAGGGAACATGGCTACACCTTC.

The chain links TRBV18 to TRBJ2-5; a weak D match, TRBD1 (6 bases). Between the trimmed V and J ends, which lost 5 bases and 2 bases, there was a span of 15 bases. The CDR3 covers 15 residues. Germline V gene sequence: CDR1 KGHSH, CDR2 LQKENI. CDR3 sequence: CASSDYRTVQETQYF. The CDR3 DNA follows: TGTGCCAGCTCAGACTACCGGACAGTTCAAGAGACCCAGTACTTC.

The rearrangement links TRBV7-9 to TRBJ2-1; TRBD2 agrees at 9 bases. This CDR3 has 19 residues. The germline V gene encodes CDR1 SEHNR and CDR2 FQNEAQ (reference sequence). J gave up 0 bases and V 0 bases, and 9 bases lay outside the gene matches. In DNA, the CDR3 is TGTGCCAGCAGCTTAGCGAGGGGGCGCGGGGGGGGCTCCTACAATGAGCAGTTCTTC. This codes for CASSLARGRGGGSYNEQFF.

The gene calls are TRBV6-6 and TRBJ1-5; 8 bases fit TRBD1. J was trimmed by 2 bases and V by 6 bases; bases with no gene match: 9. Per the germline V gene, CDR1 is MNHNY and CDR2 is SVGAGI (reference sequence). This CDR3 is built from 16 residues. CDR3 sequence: CASRDGQGGRNQPQHF. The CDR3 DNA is TGTGCCAGCAGGGATGGACAGGGAGGACGCAATCAGCCCCAGCATTTT.

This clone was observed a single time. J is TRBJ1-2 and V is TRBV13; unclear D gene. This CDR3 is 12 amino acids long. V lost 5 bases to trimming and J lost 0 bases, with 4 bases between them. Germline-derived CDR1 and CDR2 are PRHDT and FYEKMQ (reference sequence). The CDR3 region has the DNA TGTGCCAGCAGCACAGCTAACTATGGCTACACCTTC. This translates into CASSTANYGYTF.

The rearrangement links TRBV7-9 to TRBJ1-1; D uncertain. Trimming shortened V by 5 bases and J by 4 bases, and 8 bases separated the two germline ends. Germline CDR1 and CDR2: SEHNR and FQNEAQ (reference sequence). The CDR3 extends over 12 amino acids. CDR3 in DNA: TGTGCCAGCAGCCCTGGAGGCACTGAAGCTTTCTTT. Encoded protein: CASSPGGTEAFF.

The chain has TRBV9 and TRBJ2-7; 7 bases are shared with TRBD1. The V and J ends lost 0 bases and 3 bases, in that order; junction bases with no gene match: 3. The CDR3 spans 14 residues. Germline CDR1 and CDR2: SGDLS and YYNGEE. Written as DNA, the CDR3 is TGTGCCAGCAGCGTAGATGGGACAGACTACGAGCAGTACTTC. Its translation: CASSVDGTDYEQYF.

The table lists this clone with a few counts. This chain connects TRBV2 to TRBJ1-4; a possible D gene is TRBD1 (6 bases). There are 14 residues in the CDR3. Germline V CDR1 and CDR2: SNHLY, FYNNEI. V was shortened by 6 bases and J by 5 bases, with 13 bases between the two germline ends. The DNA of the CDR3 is TGTGCCAGCAGACAGGGAGTAGAGAATGAAAAACTGTTTTTT. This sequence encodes CASRQGVENEKLFF.

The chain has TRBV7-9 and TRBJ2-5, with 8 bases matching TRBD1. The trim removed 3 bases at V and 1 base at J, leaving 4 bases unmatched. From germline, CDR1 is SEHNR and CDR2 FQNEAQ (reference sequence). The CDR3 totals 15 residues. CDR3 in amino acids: CASSFPGGIQETQYF. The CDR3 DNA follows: TGTGCCAGCAGCTTCCCAGGGGGCATCCAAGAGACCCAGTACTTC. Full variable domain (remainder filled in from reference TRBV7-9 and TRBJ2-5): DTGVSQNPRHKITKRGQNVTFRCDPISEHNRLYWYRQTLGQGPEFLTYFQNEAQLEKSRLLSDRFSAERPKGSFSTLEIQRTEQGDSAMYLCASSFPGGIQETQYFGPGTRLLVL.

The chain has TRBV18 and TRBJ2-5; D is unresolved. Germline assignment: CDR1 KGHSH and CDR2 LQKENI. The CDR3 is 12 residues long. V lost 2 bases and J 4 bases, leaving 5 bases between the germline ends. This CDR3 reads CASSPIRETQYF. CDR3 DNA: TGTGCCAGCTCACCAATCCGAGAGACCCAGTACTTC. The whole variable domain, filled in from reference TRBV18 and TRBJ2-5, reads NAGVMQNPRHLVRRRGQEARLRCSPMKGHSHVYWYRQLPEEGLKFMVYLQKENIIDESGMPKERFSAEFPKEGPSILRIQQVVRGDSAAYFCASSPIRETQYFGPGTRLLVL.

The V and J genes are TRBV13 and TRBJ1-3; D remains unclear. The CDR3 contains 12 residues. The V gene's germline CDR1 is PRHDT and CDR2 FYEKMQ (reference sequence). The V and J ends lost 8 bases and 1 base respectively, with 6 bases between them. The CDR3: CASRESGNTIYF. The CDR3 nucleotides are TGTGCCAGCCGGGAGTCTGGAAACACCATATATTTT.

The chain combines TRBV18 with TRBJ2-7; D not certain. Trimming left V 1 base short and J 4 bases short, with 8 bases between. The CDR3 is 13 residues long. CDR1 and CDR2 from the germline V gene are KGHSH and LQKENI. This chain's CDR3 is CASSPRTEYEQYF. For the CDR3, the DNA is TGTGCCAGCTCACCACGCACAGAATACGAGCAGTACTTC.

The CDR3 DNA follows: TGCGCCAGCAGCCCTACTAGCGGGGGGACCGGGGAGCTGTTTTTT. This encodes CASSPTSGGTGELFF. This chain links TRBV4-3 with TRBJ2-2, with TRBD2 identical over 12 bases. The length of the CDR3 is 15 residues. Germline CDR1 LGHNA, CDR2 YSLEER. Losses at the gene ends were 4 bases for V and 5 bases for J; bases not matched to a gene: 2.

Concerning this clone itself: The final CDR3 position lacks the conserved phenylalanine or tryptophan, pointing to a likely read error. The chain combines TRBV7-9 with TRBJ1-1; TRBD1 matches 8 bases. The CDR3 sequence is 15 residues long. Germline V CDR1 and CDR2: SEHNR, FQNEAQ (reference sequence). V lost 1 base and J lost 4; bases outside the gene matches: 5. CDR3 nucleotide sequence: TGTGCCAGCAGCTTAGGACAGGGGCCAGGCACTGAAGCTTTCCTT. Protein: CASSLGQGPGTEAFL.

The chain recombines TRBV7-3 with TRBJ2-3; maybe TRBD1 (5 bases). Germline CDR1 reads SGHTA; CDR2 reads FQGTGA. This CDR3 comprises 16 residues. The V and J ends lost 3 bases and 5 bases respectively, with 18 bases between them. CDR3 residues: CASSLEPPGYQDTQYF. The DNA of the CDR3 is TGTGCCAGCAGCTTGGAGCCTCCAGGGTATCAAGATACGCAGTATTTT.

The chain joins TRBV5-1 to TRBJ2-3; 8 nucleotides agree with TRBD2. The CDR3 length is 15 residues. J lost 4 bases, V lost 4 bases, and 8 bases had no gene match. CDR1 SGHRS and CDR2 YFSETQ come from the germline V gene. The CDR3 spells CASSNSGASSDTQYF. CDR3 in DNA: TGCGCCAGCAGCAATAGCGGGGCATCGTCAGATACGCAGTATTTT.

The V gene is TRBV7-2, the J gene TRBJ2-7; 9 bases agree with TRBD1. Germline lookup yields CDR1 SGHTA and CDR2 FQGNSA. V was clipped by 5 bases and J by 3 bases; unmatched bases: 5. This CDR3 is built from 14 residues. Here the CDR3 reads CASSTRTGDYEQYF. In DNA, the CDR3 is TGTGCCAGCAGCACTCGGACAGGGGACTACGAGCAGTACTTC.

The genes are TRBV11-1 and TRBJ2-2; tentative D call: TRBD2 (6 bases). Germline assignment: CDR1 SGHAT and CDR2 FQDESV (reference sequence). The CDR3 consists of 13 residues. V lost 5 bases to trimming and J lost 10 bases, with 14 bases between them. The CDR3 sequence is CASSPRLVEELFF. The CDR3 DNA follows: TGTGCCAGCAGCCCCCGACTAGTTGAGGAGCTGTTTTTT.

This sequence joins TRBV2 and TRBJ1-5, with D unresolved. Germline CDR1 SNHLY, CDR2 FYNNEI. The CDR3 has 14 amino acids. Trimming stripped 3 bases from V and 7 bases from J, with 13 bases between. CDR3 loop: CASSERGGGQPQHF. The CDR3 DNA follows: TGTGCCAGCAGTGAGCGTGGCGGAGGACAGCCCCAGCATTTT.

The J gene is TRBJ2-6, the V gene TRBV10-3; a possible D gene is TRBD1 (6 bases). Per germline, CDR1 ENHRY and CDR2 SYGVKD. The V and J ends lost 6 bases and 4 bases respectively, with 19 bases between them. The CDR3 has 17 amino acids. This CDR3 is CAIRDPPGVAGANVLTF. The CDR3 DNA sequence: TGTGCCATCAGGGATCCCCCAGGGGTAGCCGGGGCCAACGTCCTGACTTTC.

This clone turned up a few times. The CDR3 nucleotides read TGTGCCAGTAGTACGCGTTCTGGAAACACCATATATTTT. This sequence encodes CASSTRSGNTIYF. V gene TRBV19 combines with J gene TRBJ1-3, with D hard to call. The germline V and J ends were trimmed by 4 bases and 1 base, with 5 bases remaining between them. CDR1 is LNHDA and CDR2 is SQIVND in the germline V gene (reference sequence). This CDR3 region has 13 residues.

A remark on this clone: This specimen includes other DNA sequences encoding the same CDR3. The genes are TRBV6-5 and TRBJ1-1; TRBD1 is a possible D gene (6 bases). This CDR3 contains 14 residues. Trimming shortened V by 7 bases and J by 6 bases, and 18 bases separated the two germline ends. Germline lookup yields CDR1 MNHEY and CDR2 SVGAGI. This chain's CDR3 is CASTPRDKSPEAFF. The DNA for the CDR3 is TGTGCCAGCACCCCTCGGGACAAGAGCCCTGAAGCTTTCTTT.

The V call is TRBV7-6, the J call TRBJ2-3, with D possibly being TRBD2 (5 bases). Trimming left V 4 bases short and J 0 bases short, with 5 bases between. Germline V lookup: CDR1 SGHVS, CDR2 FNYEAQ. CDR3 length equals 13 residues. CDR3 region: CASSWTSTDTQYF. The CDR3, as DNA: TGTGCCAGCAGCTGGACTAGCACAGATACGCAGTATTTT.